This TCR beta chain stems from a study of control samples from healthy donors and cancer patients. Germline CDR1 MNHEY, CDR2 SVGAGI. V lost 8 bases and J 4 bases, leaving 18 bases between the germline ends. CDR3 size: 15 residues. Some clones are missing from TCRdb's copy, which holds only in-frame ones; the method was immunoSEQ multiplex PCR. In the table there are over 150,000 clones, more than 90% of which are singletons. The J gene is TRBJ2-1, the V gene TRBV6-5, with a possible D match to TRBD2 (6 bases). The sequenced sample was blood. The receptor comes from a woman in her 40s in good health. The CDR3: CASLRRGDLYNEQFF. For the CDR3, the DNA is TGTGCCAGCCTCCGGCGGGGAGACTTGTACAATGAGCAGTTCTTC.